This is a list of T cell receptor beta chains from one sample in a study of T cell responses to AZD1222 COVID-19 vaccine. Sequencing was performed with immunoSEQ multiplex PCR; in TCRdb, only in-frame clones are kept and a portion is missing. In the table there are around 25,000 clones, about nine tenths of which are singletons. The sequencing here drew on peripheral blood, taken 28 days after the second AZD1222 dose. These receptors came from an adult who received the AZD1222 COVID-19 vaccine. CDR3s include the opening cysteine and the closing phenylalanine or tryptophan. Fields, in order: D gene, J gene, V gene, CDR3 DNA, CDR3 protein. The D gene is left open where the match is weak.

.	TRBJ2-7	TRBV4-3	TGCGCCAGCAGCCAAGAGTGGTCGAGCTCCTACGAGCAGTACTTC	CASSQEWSSSYEQYF
TRBD1	TRBJ1-2	TRBV30	TGTGCCTGGAGTCCGACGAATTACAGGGGCTATGGCTACACCTTC	CAWSPTNYRGYGYTF
TRBD1	TRBJ1-2	TRBV19	TGTGCCAGTATGCAGACAGGGGGCGGCGGGAGCTACACCTTC	CASMQTGGGGSYTF
.	TRBJ2-5	TRBV6-5	TGTGCCAGCAGGGGTTTGGGGACTCATCAAGAGACCCAGTACTTC	CASRGLGTHQETQYF
.	TRBJ1-1	TRBV6-2/TRBV6-3	TGTGCCAGCAGTTACTCGCAACTGAGGGCTGAAGCTTTCTTT	CASSYSQLRAEAFF
TRBD1	TRBJ2-7	TRBV9	TGTGCCAGCAGCGATAGTGTGGGACAGAACTCCTACGAGCAGTACTTC	CASSDSVGQNSYEQYF
TRBD1	TRBJ1-1	TRBV18	TGTGCCAGCTCACAATGGGACAGGGGTACCACTGAAGCTTTCTTT	CASSQWDRGTTEAFF
.	TRBJ2-2	TRBV7-2	TGTGCCAGCAGCTCGGGACAGAACACCGGGGAGCTGTTTTTT	CASSSGQNTGELFF
.	TRBJ2-6	TRBV4-1	TGCGCCAGCAGCCTACAAGTTGGCGGTGGGGCCAACGTCCTGACTTTC	CASSLQVGGGANVLTF
TRBD2	TRBJ2-7	TRBV5-1	TGCGCCAGCAGCGTGTTAGCGGGAGTTGACTACGAGCAGTACTTC	CASSVLAGVDYEQYF
.	TRBJ1-2	TRBV28	TGTGCCAGCGGAGCGGTTCCCAACTATGGCTACACCTTC	CASGAVPNYGYTF
TRBD1	TRBJ2-5	TRBV6-6	TGTGCCAGCAGTACGGGAGACAGGGGGCTTCAAGAGACCCAGTACTTC	CASSTGDRGLQETQYF
TRBD1	TRBJ2-2	TRBV3-1/TRBV3-2	TGTGCCAGCAGCATACAAACAGGGGGAGTCGGGGAGCTGTTTTTT	CASSIQTGGVGELFF
TRBD1	TRBJ2-2	TRBV4-2	TGTGCCAGCAGCCAACCGGGACAGGGGGCGTTAGCGGGAAGTCCTGGGGAGCTGTTTTTT	CASSQPGQGALAGSPGELFF
TRBD1	TRBJ1-5	TRBV7-9	TGTGCCAGCAGGTTTCCGGGACAGGGGAATAGCAATCAGCCCCAGCATTTT	CASRFPGQGNSNQPQHF
TRBD1	TRBJ2-7	TRBV19	TGTGCCAGTAGGGCTAGAGGACAGGGGATTTCGTACGAGCAGTACTTC	CASRARGQGISYEQYF
.	TRBJ2-5	TRBV5-1	TGCGCCAGCAGCTTGGGCCACGGGCAGGGGACCCAGTACTTC	CASSLGHGQGTQYF